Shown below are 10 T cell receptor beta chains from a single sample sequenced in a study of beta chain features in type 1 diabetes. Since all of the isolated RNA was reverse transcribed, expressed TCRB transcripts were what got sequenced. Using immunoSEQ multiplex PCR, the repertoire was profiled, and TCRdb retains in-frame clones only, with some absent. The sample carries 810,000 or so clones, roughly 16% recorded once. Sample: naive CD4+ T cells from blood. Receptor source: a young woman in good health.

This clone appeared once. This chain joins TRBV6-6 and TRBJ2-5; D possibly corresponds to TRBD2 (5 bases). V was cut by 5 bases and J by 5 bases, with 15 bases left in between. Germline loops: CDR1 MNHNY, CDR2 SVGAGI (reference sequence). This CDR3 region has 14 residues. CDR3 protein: CASSPRAGLETQYF. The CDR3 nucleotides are TGTGCCAGCAGTCCCCGGGCGGGTCTGGAGACCCAGTACTTC.

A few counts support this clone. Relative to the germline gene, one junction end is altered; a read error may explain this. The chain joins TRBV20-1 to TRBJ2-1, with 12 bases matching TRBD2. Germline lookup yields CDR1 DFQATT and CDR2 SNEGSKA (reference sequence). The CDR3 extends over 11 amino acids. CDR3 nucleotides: TGCAGTGCTCTAGCGGGAGGGCCCACGGTCTTC. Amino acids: CSALAGGPTVF.

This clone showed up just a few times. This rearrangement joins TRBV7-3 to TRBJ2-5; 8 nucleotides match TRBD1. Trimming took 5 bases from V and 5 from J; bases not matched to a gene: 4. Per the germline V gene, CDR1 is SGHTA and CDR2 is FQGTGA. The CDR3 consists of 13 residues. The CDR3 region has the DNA TGTGCCAGCAGCACAAACAGGGGGGAGACCCAGTACTTC. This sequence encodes CASSTNRGETQYF. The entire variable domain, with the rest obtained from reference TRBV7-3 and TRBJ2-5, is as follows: GAGVSQTPSNKVTEKGKYVELRCDPISGHTALYWYRQSLGQGPEFLIYFQGTGAADDSGLPNDRFFAVRPEGSVSTLKIQRTERGDSAVYLCASSTNRGETQYFGPGTRLLVL.

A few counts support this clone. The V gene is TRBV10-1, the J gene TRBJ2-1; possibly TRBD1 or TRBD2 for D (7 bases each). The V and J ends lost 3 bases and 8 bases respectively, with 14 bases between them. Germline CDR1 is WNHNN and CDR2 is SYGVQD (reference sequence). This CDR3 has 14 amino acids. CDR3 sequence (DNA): TGCGCCAGCAGTGACAGGGGGGGCCTAGATGAGCAGTTCTTC. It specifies CASSDRGGLDEQFF.

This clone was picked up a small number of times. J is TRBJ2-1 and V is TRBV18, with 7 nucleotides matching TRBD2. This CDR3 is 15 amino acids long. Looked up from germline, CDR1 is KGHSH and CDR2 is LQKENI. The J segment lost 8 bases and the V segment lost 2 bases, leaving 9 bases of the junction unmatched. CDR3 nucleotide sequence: TGTGCCAGCTCACCAGCCGGACTAGTTAATCATGAGCAGTTCTTC. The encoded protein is CASSPAGLVNHEQFF.

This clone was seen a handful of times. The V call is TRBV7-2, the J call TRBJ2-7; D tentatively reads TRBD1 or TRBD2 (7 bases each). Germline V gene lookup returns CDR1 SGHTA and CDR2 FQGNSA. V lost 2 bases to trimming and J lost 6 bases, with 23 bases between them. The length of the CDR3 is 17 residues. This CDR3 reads CASSLQLGAGGASEQYF. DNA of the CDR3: TGTGCCAGCAGCTTACAGCTAGGGGCAGGGGGGGCTTCCGAGCAGTACTTC.

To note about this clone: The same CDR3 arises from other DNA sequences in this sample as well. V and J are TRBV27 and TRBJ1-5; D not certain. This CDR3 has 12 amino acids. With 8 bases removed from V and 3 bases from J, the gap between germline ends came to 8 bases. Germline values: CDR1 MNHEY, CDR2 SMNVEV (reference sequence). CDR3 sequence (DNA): TGTGCCAGCTGGGGTTTCAATCAGCCCCAGCATTTT. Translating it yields CASWGFNQPQHF.

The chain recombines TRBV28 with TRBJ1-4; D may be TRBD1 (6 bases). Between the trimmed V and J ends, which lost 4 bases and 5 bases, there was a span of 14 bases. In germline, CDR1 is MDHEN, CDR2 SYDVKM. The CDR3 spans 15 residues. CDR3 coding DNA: TGTGCCAGCAGTTCCAGCGGGGGCCCAAATGAAAAACTGTTTTTT. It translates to CASSSSGGPNEKLFF.

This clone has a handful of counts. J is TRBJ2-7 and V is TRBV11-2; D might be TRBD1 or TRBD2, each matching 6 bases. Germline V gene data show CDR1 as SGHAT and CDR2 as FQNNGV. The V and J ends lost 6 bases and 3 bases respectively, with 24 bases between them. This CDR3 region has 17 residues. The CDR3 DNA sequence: TGTGCCAGCAGTAGGGGGGCTAGCTCAGATCCCATCTACGAGCAGTACTTC. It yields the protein CASSRGASSDPIYEQYF.

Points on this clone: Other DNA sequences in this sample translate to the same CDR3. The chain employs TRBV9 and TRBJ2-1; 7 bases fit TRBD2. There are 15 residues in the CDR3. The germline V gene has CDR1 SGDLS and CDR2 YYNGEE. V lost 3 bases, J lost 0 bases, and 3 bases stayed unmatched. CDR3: CASSATGGSYNEQFF. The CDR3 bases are TGTGCCAGCAGCGCGACGGGGGGCTCCTACAATGAGCAGTTCTTC.